What follows are 18 T cell receptor beta chains derived from one specimen sequenced in a study of cytomegalovirus exposure and HLA in healthy donors. Produced via immunoSEQ multiplex PCR; TCRdb's table is partial and in-frame only. The data hold some 190,000 clones, with roughly 86% observed a single time. Material for sequencing was PBMCs. These receptors came from a man in his thirties or forties in good health and CMV-seropositive.

The chain has TRBV27 and TRBJ2-1, with 9 nucleotides matching TRBD2. The V and J ends lost 2 bases and 4 bases, in that order; junction bases with no gene match: 15. The V gene's germline CDR1 is MNHEY and CDR2 SMNVEV (reference sequence). The CDR3 totals 19 residues. The CDR3 DNA reads TGTGCCAGCAGTTTAGAGGCCCCGACTAGCGGAGGCCTTTACAATGAGCAGTTCTTC. Translating gives CASSLEAPTSGGLYNEQFF.

The V call is TRBV6-5, the J call TRBJ1-2; no reliable D call. This CDR3 has 14 amino acids. CDR1 is MNHEY, CDR2 SVGAGI, per germline. The V and J ends lost 1 base and 2 bases respectively, with 8 bases between them. The DNA of the CDR3 is TGTGCCAGCAGTTACTTCCGGGAAAACTATGGCTACACCTTC. It translates to CASSYFRENYGYTF.

The V and J genes are TRBV15 and TRBJ2-3, with TRBD1 matching over 7 bases. With V trimmed by 1 base and J by 1 base, 5 bases remained unmatched. Germline CDR1 reads LNHNV; CDR2 reads YYDKDF (reference sequence). The length of the CDR3 is 16 residues. Here the CDR3 reads CATSRGKGAGTDTQYF. CDR3 nucleotides: TGTGCCACCAGCAGAGGGAAGGGGGCTGGCACAGATACGCAGTATTTT.

This sequence joins TRBV14 and TRBJ2-1; TRBD1 matches 7 bases. Per the germline V gene, CDR1 is SGHDN and CDR2 is FVKESK. Trimming took 0 bases from V and 4 from J; bases not matched to a gene: 21. The CDR3 is made up of 21 amino acids. The CDR3 bases are TGTGCCAGCAGCCAAGAAGGGGGCGGCAGGGTGTACCACTCTCTTTACAATGAGCAGTTCTTC. Translation gives CASSQEGGGRVYHSLYNEQFF.

This sequence joins TRBV7-6 and TRBJ1-2; D call uncertain. The CDR3 is 13 residues long. V gave up 5 bases and J gave up 2 bases, with 9 bases separating them. Germline V gives CDR1 SGHVS, CDR2 FNYEAQ. The CDR3 coding sequence is TGTGCCAGCAGCCCTGGACGGAACTATGGCTACACCTTC. Protein: CASSPGRNYGYTF.

The chain combines TRBV5-1 with TRBJ2-3; the D gene is possibly TRBD1 (6 bases). Looked up from germline, CDR1 is SGHRS and CDR2 is YFSETQ. This CDR3 has 15 amino acids. Between the trimmed V and J ends, which lost 1 base and 3 bases, there was a span of 12 bases. The CDR3 sequence: CASSLSWTETDTQYF. The CDR3 DNA reads TGCGCCAGCAGCTTGTCCTGGACAGAGACAGATACGCAGTATTTT.

V usage is TRBV6-5 and J usage is TRBJ2-2; 8 bases fit TRBD2. Germline CDR1 reads MNHEY; CDR2 reads SVGAGI. This CDR3 is 16 amino acids long. V was clipped by 0 bases and J by 5 bases; unmatched bases: 5. The CDR3 nucleotides are TGTGCCAGCAGTTACTCAGCGGGAGTGAGGACCGGGGAGCTGTTTTTT. Translating gives CASSYSAGVRTGELFF.

V is TRBV13 and J is TRBJ1-4, with D possibly matching TRBD1 (6 bases). The germline V gene encodes CDR1 PRHDT and CDR2 FYEKMQ (reference sequence). The germline V and J ends were trimmed by 5 bases and 0 bases, with 19 bases remaining between them. The CDR3 covers 18 residues. The CDR3 sequence is CASSTKGRGYSTNEKLFF. CDR3 in DNA: TGTGCCAGCAGCACCAAGGGCAGGGGATATTCAACTAATGAAAAACTGTTTTTT.

The chain employs TRBV4-1 and TRBJ2-5; D is perhaps TRBD2 (5 bases). CDR1 is MGHRA and CDR2 is YSYEKL in the germline V gene. This CDR3 is 17 amino acids long. V was pared by 0 bases and J by 1 base, with 15 bases between. The CDR3 nucleotides are TGCGCCAGCAGCCAAGACGGTAGCGCGATACTCCAAGAGACCCAGTACTTC. Translation gives CASSQDGSAILQETQYF.

This clone was detected only once. The chain has TRBV7-2 and TRBJ2-5; 9 bases line up with TRBD1. The CDR3 consists of 14 residues. V trimming: 5 bases; J trimming: 4 bases; junction bases outside the gene matches: 5. CDR1 is SGHTA and CDR2 is FQGNSA in the germline V gene. In DNA, the CDR3 is TGTGCCAGCAGCCCGGACAGGGGAAGAGAGACCCAGTACTTC. Translated: CASSPDRGRETQYF.

A few counts support this clone. The J gene is TRBJ2-3, the V gene TRBV20-1; D call uncertain. Trimming removed 1 base at V and 2 bases at J, with 1 base between. The germline CDR1 and CDR2 sequences are DFQATT and SNEGSKA (reference sequence). The CDR3 has 11 amino acids. For the CDR3, the DNA is TGCAGTGCTAGAGCCACAGATACGCAGTATTTT. Translation: CSARATDTQYF.

The CDR3 protein is CAWTGARRYGYTF. CDR3 in DNA: TGTGCCTGGACAGGCGCCAGACGCTATGGCTACACCTTC. This chain joins TRBV30 and TRBJ1-2; the D is unclear. This CDR3 spans 13 amino acids. From germline, CDR1 is GTSNPN and CDR2 SVGIG (reference sequence). V was trimmed by 4 bases and J by 4 bases, leaving 13 bases between them.

The chain uses TRBV7-2 and TRBJ2-5, with D perhaps matching TRBD1 or TRBD2 (6 bases each). V lost 3 bases, J lost 5 bases, and 19 bases lay in between. Germline CDR1 is SGHTA and CDR2 is FQGNSA. The CDR3 extends over 16 amino acids. The CDR3 is CASSLGVGGRRETQYF. The CDR3 DNA is TGTGCCAGCAGCTTGGGGGTAGGGGGGAGACGGGAGACCCAGTACTTC.

The CDR3 bases are TGTGCCAGCAGCGAGACCGGGGTGGGGACAGCTGATGGCTACACCTTC. Its protein is CASSETGVGTADGYTF. The chain combines TRBV9 with TRBJ1-2; 7 nucleotides align to TRBD1. With V trimmed by 3 bases and J by 6 bases, 14 bases remained unmatched. CDR1 and CDR2 from the germline V gene are SGDLS and YYNGEE. The CDR3 sequence is 16 residues long.

This clone was seen a single time. This sequence joins TRBV9 and TRBJ1-1; D not certain. Germline loops: CDR1 SGDLS, CDR2 YYNGEE. CDR3 length equals 14 residues. The V gene lost 5 bases and the J gene lost 1 base, with 12 bases spanning the gap. CDR3 sequence (DNA): TGTGCCAGCAGGGAGTGGGCAGAGAACACTGAAGCTTTCTTT. This gives the protein CASREWAENTEAFF.

This chain uses TRBV18 with TRBJ1-2; 8 bases are a match to TRBD1. The CDR3 sequence is 16 residues long. Germline CDR1 and CDR2: KGHSH and LQKENI. V trimming: 0 bases; J trimming: 7 bases; junction bases outside the gene matches: 10. In nucleotides, the CDR3 is TGTGCCAGCTCACCACCGGCGGCAGGGGGCGAACGTGGCTACACCTTC. This translates into CASSPPAAGGERGYTF.

The chain is built from TRBV15 and TRBJ1-2; D remains unclear. Trimming cost V 0 bases and J 2 bases, with 10 bases left between them. Germline CDR1 is LNHNV and CDR2 is YYDKDF (reference sequence). This CDR3 is built from 15 residues. CDR3 amino acids: CATSREYSLNYGYTF. The CDR3 nucleotides read TGTGCCACCAGCAGAGAGTACAGTTTGAACTATGGCTACACCTTC.

The chain employs TRBV9 and TRBJ2-2, with 7 positions matching TRBD2. V gave up 0 bases and J gave up 2 bases; unmatched junction bases: 10. Germline V gene lookup returns CDR1 SGDLS and CDR2 YYNGEE. The CDR3 is 18 amino acids. CDR3: CASSVARDGRPNTGELFF. CDR3 in DNA: TGTGCCAGCAGCGTAGCCCGAGACGGGAGGCCTAACACCGGGGAGCTGTTTTTT.